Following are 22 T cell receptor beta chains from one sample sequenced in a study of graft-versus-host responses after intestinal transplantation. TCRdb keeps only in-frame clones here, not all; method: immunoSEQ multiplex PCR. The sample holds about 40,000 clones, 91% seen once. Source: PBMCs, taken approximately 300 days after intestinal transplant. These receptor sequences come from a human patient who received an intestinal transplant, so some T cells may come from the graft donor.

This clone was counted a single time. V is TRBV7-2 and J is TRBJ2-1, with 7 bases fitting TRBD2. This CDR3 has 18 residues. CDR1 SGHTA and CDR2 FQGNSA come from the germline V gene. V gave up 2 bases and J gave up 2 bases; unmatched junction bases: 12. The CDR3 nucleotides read TGTGCCAGCAGCTTAACAGTGATCGGGACTACCGCCTACAATGAGCAGTTCTTC. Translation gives CASSLTVIGTTAYNEQFF.

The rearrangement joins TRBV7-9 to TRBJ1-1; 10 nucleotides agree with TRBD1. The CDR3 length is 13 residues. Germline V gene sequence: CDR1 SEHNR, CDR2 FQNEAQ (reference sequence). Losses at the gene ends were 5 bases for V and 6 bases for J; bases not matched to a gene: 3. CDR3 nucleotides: TGTGCCAGCAGCATGACAGGGGGCTCTGAAGCTTTCTTT. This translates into CASSMTGGSEAFF.

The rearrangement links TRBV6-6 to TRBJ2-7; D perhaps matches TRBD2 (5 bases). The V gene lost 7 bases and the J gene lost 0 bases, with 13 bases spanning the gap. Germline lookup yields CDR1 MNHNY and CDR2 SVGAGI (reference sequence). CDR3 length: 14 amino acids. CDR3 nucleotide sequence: TGTGCCAGCAACCGCATAGCGAACTCCTACGAGCAGTACTTC. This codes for CASNRIANSYEQYF.

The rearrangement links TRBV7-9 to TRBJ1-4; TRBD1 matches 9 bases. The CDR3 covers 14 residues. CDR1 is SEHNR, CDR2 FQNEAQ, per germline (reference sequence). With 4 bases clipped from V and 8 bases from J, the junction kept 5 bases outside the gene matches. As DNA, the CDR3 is TGTGCCAGCAGCTCGACAGGGGGAAGGGAAAAACTGTTTTTT. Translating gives CASSSTGGREKLFF.

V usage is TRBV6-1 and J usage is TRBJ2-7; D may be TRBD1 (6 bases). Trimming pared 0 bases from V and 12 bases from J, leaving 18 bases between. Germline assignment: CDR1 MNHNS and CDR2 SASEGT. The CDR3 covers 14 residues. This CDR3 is CASSEALRDTIGYF. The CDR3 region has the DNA TGTGCCAGCAGTGAAGCGCTTCGGGACACTATAGGGTACTTC.

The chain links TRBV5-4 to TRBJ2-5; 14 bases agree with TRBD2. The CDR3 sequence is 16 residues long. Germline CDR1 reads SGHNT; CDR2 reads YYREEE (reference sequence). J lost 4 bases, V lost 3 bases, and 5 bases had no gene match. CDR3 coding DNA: TGTGCCAGCAGCTCTAGACTAGCGGGGGGGCGAGAGACCCAGTACTTC. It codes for CASSSRLAGGRETQYF.

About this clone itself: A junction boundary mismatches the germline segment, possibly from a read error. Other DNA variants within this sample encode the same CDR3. In DNA form, the CDR3 reads TGCGCCAGCTCACCACTAGCGGAAAGCAATGAGCAGTTCTTC. It is translated as CASSPLAESNEQFF. The chain employs TRBV18 and TRBJ2-1; 8 bases are shared with TRBD2. Germline V gene lookup returns CDR1 KGHSH and CDR2 LQKENI. The CDR3 loop spans 14 amino acids.

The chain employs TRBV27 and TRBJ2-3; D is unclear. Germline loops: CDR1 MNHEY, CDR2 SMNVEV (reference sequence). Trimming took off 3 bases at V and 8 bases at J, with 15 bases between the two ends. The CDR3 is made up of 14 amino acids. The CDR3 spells CASSLWTPRRTQYF. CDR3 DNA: TGTGCCAGCAGTTTGTGGACCCCTCGGCGTACGCAGTATTTT.

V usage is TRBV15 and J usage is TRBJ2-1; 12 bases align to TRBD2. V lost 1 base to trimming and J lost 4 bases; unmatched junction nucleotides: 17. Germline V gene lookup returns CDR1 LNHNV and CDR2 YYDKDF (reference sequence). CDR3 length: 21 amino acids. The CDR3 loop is CATSRAPGLAGGFGGYNEQFF. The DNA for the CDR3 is TGTGCCACCAGCAGAGCCCCGGGGCTAGCGGGGGGGTTCGGAGGTTACAATGAGCAGTTCTTC.

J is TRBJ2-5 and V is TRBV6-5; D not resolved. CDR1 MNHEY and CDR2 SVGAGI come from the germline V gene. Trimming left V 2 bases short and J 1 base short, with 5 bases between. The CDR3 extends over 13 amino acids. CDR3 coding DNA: TGTGCCAGCAGTTACACTGTCCAAGAGACCCAGTACTTC. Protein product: CASSYTVQETQYF.

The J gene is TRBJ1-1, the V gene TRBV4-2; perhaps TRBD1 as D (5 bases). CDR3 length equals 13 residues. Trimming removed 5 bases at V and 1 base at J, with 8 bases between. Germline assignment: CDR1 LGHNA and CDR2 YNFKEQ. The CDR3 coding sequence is TGTGCCAGCAGCGACCAGGGGAACACTGAAGCTTTCTTT. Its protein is CASSDQGNTEAFF.

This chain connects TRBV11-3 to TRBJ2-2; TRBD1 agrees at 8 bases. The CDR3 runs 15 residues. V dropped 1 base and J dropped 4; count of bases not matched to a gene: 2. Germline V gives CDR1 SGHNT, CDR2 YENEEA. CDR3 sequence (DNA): TGTGCCAGCAGCTTAGGGACAGGGACCACCGGGGAGCTGTTTTTT. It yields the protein CASSLGTGTTGELFF. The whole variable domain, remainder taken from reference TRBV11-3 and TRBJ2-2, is EAGVVQSPRYKIIEKKQPVAFWCNPISGHNTLYWYLQNLGQGPELLIRYENEEAVDDSQLPKDRFSAERLKGVDSTLKIQPAELGDSAVYLCASSLGTGTTGELFFGEGSRLTVL.

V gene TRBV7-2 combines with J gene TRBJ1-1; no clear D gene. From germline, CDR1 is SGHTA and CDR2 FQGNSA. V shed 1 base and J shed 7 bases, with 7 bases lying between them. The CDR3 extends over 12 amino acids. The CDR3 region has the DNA TGTGCCAGCAGCTTAGGGAGGTATGAAGCTTTCTTT. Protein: CASSLGRYEAFF.

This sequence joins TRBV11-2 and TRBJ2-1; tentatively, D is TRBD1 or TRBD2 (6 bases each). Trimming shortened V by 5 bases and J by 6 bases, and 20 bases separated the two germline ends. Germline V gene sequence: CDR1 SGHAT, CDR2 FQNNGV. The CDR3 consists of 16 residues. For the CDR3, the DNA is TGTGCCAGCAGCCCTACTCTCTGGGGGGCGGGCAATGAGCAGTTCTTC. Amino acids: CASSPTLWGAGNEQFF.

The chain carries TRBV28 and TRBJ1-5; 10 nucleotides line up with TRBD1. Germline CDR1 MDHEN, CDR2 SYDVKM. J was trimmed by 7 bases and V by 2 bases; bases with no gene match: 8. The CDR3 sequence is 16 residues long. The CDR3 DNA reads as TGTGCCAGCAGTTTAGAGGCTCGGGACAGGGGACAGCCCCAGCATTTT. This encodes CASSLEARDRGQPQHF.

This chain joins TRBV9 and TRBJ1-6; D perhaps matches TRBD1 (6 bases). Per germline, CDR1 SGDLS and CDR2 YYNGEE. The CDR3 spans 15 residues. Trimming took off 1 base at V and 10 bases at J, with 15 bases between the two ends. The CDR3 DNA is TGTGCCAGCAGCGTACCCTGTCAGGGACAATCACCCCTCCACTTT. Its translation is CASSVPCQGQSPLHF.

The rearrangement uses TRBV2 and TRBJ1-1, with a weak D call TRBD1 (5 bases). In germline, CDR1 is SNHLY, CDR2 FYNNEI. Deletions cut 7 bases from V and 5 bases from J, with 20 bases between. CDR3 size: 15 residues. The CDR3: CASILPGQKGTEAFF. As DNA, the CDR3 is TGTGCCAGCATTCTTCCCGGGCAAAAGGGGACTGAAGCTTTCTTT.

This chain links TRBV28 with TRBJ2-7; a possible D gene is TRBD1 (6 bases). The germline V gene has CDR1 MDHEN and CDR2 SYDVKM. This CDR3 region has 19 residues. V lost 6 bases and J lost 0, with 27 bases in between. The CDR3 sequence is CASSDNSKTGWGSSYEQYF. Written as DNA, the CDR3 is TGTGCCAGCAGCGATAATTCAAAAACAGGGTGGGGGAGCTCCTACGAGCAGTACTTC.

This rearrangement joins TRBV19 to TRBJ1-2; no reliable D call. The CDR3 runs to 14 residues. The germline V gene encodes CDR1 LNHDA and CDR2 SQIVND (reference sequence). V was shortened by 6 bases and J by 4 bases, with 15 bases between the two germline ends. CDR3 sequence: CASRIPLDAYGYTF. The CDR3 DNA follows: TGTGCCAGTAGAATCCCCCTTGATGCCTATGGCTACACCTTC.

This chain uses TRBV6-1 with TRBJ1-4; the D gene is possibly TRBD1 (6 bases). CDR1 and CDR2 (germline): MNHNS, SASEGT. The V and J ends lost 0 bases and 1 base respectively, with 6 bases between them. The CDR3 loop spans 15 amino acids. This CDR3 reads CASSEATGTNEKLFF. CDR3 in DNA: TGTGCCAGCAGTGAAGCGACAGGAACTAATGAAAAACTGTTTTTT.

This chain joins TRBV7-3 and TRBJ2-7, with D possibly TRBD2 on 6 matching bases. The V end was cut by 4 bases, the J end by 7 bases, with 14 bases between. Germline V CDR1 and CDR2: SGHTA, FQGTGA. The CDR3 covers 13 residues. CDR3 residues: CASSYGAGLEQYF. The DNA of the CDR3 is TGTGCCAGCAGCTACGGCGCGGGGTTGGAGCAGTACTTC.

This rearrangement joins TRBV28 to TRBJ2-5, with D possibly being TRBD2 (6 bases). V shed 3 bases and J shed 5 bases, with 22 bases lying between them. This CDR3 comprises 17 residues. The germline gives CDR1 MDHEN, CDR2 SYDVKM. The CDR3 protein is CASSFVPLPGRRETQYF. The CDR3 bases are TGTGCCAGCAGTTTCGTCCCACTCCCCGGGAGAAGGGAGACCCAGTACTTC.